The next 4 T cell receptor beta chains were all read from a single sample in a study of blood T cell repertoires in COVID-19. TCRdb's table, derived via immunoSEQ multiplex PCR, lists solely in-frame clones and lacks some. The sample includes tens of thousands of clones, 70% to 80% of them seen just once. The sequenced material came from peripheral blood. Source of these receptors: a man aged 50 to 60 with active or convalescent COVID-19.

V usage is TRBV27 and J usage is TRBJ2-7; D remains ambiguous. Germline CDR1 is MNHEY and CDR2 is SMNVEV (reference sequence). V was trimmed by 3 bases and J by 4 bases, leaving 13 bases between them. This CDR3 region has 14 residues. This CDR3 is CASSFKPRAYEQYF. DNA for the CDR3: TGTGCCAGCAGTTTCAAACCGAGAGCTTACGAGCAGTACTTC.

This sequence joins TRBV9 and TRBJ2-3; 8 bases align to TRBD2. The CDR3 has 16 residues. V was clipped by 0 bases and J by 4 bases; unmatched bases: 7. Germline lookup yields CDR1 SGDLS and CDR2 YYNGEE. The CDR3 loop is CASSVALAGGSDTQYF. CDR3 DNA sequence: TGTGCCAGCAGCGTAGCTTTGGCGGGGGGATCAGATACGCAGTATTTT.

The J gene is TRBJ2-2, the V gene TRBV5-4; D is possibly TRBD1 (6 bases). Trimming removed 6 bases at V and 1 base at J, with 19 bases between. The CDR3 consists of 17 residues. Germline loops: CDR1 SGHNT, CDR2 YYREEE (reference sequence). This CDR3 reads CASTPQAGVQNTGELFF. The CDR3 DNA reads TGTGCCAGCACCCCGCAGGCAGGGGTGCAGAACACCGGGGAGCTGTTTTTT.

V is TRBV10-3 and J is TRBJ1-1, with a weak D call TRBD1 (5 bases). Germline CDR1 ENHRY, CDR2 SYGVKD. The CDR3 is made up of 13 amino acids. V lost 2 bases and J 3 bases, leaving 7 bases between the germline ends. The CDR3 DNA reads as TGTGCCATCAGTGAGATCAGGGACACTGAAGCTTTCTTT. Translating gives CAISEIRDTEAFF.